These T cell receptor beta chains were read from a single sample in a study of response to subunit inactivated influenza vaccine. TCRdb independently ran MiXCR on the RT-PCR reads; one entry per CDR3 protein. This table has about 500,000 distinct CDR3 sequences, approximately 15% appearing once. The source was CD4+ T cells sorted from PBMCs, collected less than 30 months after vaccination. These receptors were taken from a man aged 50 to 75 who received an inactivated influenza vaccine. Both conserved end residues are part of each CDR3. D genes are given only for firm matches.

d_call	j_call	v_call	cdr3_aa
NA	TRBJ1-1	TRBV5-5	CASSVQQVNTEAFF
NA	TRBJ1-1	TRBV10-2	CASNSGRNTEAFF
TRBD1	TRBJ2-4	TRBV15	CATSSPLIGTGVAKNIQYF
TRBD2	TRBJ2-3	TRBV7-3	CASSLSGGPSGDTQYF
TRBD1	TRBJ1-2	TRBV7-9	CASSWTGKGYTF
NA	TRBJ2-1	TRBV29-1	CSVEEGGPEAYNEQFF
TRBD2	TRBJ2-1	TRBV20-1	CSATPPGTSGYTEQFF
TRBD2	TRBJ2-2	TRBV20-1	CSARTSGRITGELFF
NA	TRBJ2-1	TRBV5-6	CASSLIGVEGNEQFF
TRBD2	TRBJ2-1	TRBV12-3/TRBV12-4	CASSLAVAYNEQFF
NA	TRBJ1-5	TRBV28	CASSLRGGVGQPQHF
NA	TRBJ1-6	TRBV27	CASSRGDIVSYNSPLHF
TRBD2	TRBJ2-1	TRBV12-3/TRBV12-4	CASRPGGPSEQFF
TRBD2	TRBJ2-7	TRBV3-1	CASSRLAGGITAYEQYF
TRBD1	TRBJ2-1	TRBV19	CASSETGSHEQFF
TRBD2	TRBJ2-5	TRBV5-1	CASSRLIAGGETQYF